The 27 T cell receptor beta chains in this list originate from one sample, sequenced in a study of regulatory T cells in long-lasting Graves disease. Time point given: newly diagnosed GD, antithyroid drugs for less than 3 months. There was RNA extracted from PBMCs, and the TCR library was made from it. Investigators prepared the TCR beta libraries by applying iRepertoire HTBI primers and Arm-PCR of CDR3 regions. TCRdb passed the multiplex PCR reads through MiXCR, listing each CDR3 protein once. The sample carries fewer than 650,000 distinct CDR3 sequences, about 16% recorded once. These same data were also listed under a study on T cells in Graves' hyperthyroidism and ophthalmopathy.

This sample comprised peripheral blood mononuclear cells (PBMCs), obtained at new diagnosis, from a patient treated with antithyroid drugs. These receptors originate from a man aged 18 to 30 with Graves disease.

This clonotype was detected only a few times. The V call is TRBV29-1, the J call TRBJ2-7; D might be TRBD2 (6 bases). Germline lookup yields CDR1 SQVTM and CDR2 ANQGSEA. The CDR3 is made up of 12 amino acids. The V and J ends lost 6 bases and 9 bases respectively, with 18 bases between them. As DNA, the CDR3 is TGCAGCGTCGGGGCGGAGGGTTGGGCGCAGTACTTC. Translating gives CSVGAEGWAQYF.

This clonotype was seen repeatedly, ten times or more. This chain uses TRBV12-3 or TRBV12-4 with TRBJ2-5; D remains unclear. Trimming pared 6 bases from V and 0 bases from J, leaving 14 bases between. CDR3 size: 15 residues. The CDR3 here is CASSKDQPNQETQYF. CDR3 DNA sequence: TGTGCCAGCAGCAAGGACCAACCGAACCAAGAGACCCAGTACTTC.

The chain recombines TRBV19 with TRBJ1-3, with D possibly TRBD1 on 5 matching bases. This CDR3 is built from 15 residues. Germline V gene lookup returns CDR1 LNHDA and CDR2 SQIVND (reference sequence). The V gene lost 6 bases and the J gene lost 4 bases, with 16 bases spanning the gap. The CDR3 nucleotides are TGTGCCAGTAGCCCTTTTGGGACGGGAGGAAACACCATATATTTT. The encoded protein is CASSPFGTGGNTIYF. The whole variable domain, filled in from reference TRBV19 and TRBJ1-3, reads DGGITQSPKYLFRKEGQNVTLSCEQNLNHDAMYWYRQDPGQGLRLIYYSQIVNDFQKGDIAEGYSVSREKKESFPLTVTSAQKNPTAFYLCASSPFGTGGNTIYFGEGSWLTVV.

The V and J genes are TRBV5-1 and TRBJ2-2, with D unresolved. Germline V lookup: CDR1 SGHRS, CDR2 YFSETQ. This CDR3 is 17 amino acids long. The ends were cut back, 1 base at V and 2 bases at J, with 15 bases in the middle. CDR3 protein: CASSLTAILSNTGELFF. The CDR3 DNA reads as TGCGCCAGCAGCTTGACTGCGATTCTGTCTAACACCGGGGAGCTGTTTTTT.

This clonotype was observed a handful of times. The V gene is TRBV2, the J gene TRBJ2-1; D uncertain. This CDR3 has 13 amino acids. Trimming took 2 bases from V and 9 from J, leaving 11 bases between them. The germline gives CDR1 SNHLY, CDR2 FYNNEI. CDR3 sequence: CASSETLVGEQFF. As DNA, the CDR3 is TGTGCCAGCAGTGAAACGTTGGTTGGTGAGCAGTTCTTC.

This clonotype was observed at least ten times. V usage is TRBV20-1 and J usage is TRBJ2-7, with 12 bases that match TRBD2. The ends lost 2 bases at V and 7 bases at J; junction bases unmatched: 12. Germline loops: CDR1 DFQATT, CDR2 SNEGSKA (reference sequence). CDR3 length: 16 residues. The CDR3 region has the DNA TGCAGTGCTAGACGGAGCCGACTAGCGGGAGTAGGTGAGCAGTACTTC. Its translation is CSARRSRLAGVGEQYF.

This chain uses TRBV6-4 with TRBJ2-3; D is unresolved. With 4 bases removed from V and 6 bases from J, the gap between germline ends came to 11 bases. Germline CDR1 and CDR2: MRHNA and SNTAGT. The CDR3 is made up of 13 amino acids. This chain's CDR3 is CASSATASDTQYF. The CDR3 DNA sequence: TGTGCCAGCAGTGCCACAGCGTCCGATACGCAGTATTTT.

The table lists this clonotype with many counts. This chain joins TRBV3-1 and TRBJ2-1; 8 bases match TRBD2. Losses at the gene ends were 0 bases for V and 5 bases for J; bases not matched to a gene: 9. Germline values: CDR1 LGHDT, CDR2 YNNKEL (reference sequence). There are 17 residues in the CDR3. The CDR3 DNA reads TGTGCCAGCAGCCAAGATTGGTCCAGCGGGAGAAACAATGAGCAGTTCTTC. Its protein is CASSQDWSSGRNNEQFF.

This clonotype was seen more than once but under ten times. The gene calls are TRBV20-1 and TRBJ2-7; D remains unclear. Germline V lookup: CDR1 DFQATT, CDR2 SNEGSKA (reference sequence). The germline V and J ends were trimmed by 1 base and 5 bases, with 9 bases remaining between them. This CDR3 is 12 amino acids long. CDR3 loop: CSARVPNHEQYF. CDR3 DNA: TGCAGTGCTAGAGTCCCTAATCACGAGCAGTACTTC.

The chain combines TRBV27 with TRBJ2-6; unclear D gene. Germline-derived CDR1 and CDR2 are MNHEY and SMNVEV (reference sequence). Trimming shortened V by 2 bases and J by 0 bases, and 5 bases separated the two germline ends. The CDR3 length is 15 residues. CDR3: CASSLNPSGANVLTF. As DNA, the CDR3 is TGTGCCAGCAGTTTAAATCCCTCTGGGGCCAACGTCCTGACTTTC.

This clonotype showed up many times. DNA for the CDR3: TGTGCCAGCAGTCCCCCGGGTGGGAAAGGCCACGAGCAGTACTTC. It specifies CASSPPGGKGHEQYF. The V gene is TRBV6-1, the J gene TRBJ2-7; D unclear. Trimming removed 5 bases at V and 5 bases at J, with 19 bases between. Per germline, CDR1 MNHNS and CDR2 SASEGT. This CDR3 comprises 15 residues.

In its sample, this clonotype was seen many times. V usage is TRBV2 and J usage is TRBJ2-2; 7 bases line up with TRBD2. V gave up 4 bases and J gave up 3 bases; unmatched junction bases: 8. There are 16 residues in the CDR3. Germline lookup yields CDR1 SNHLY and CDR2 FYNNEI. CDR3 bases: TGTGCCAGCAGTGTTCGGGGGAGGGCCCACACCGGGGAGCTGTTTTTT. Translation: CASSVRGRAHTGELFF.

In regard to this clonotype: An end of the junction does not agree with germline; a read error may underlie this. The chain uses TRBV28 and TRBJ1-4, with D possibly matching TRBD1 (5 bases). This CDR3 region has 19 residues. Germline loops: CDR1 MDHEN, CDR2 SYDVKM. CDR3: CASSPRRGVTVATNERLFF. The CDR3 DNA follows: TGTGCCAGCAGTCCACGAAGAGGGGTGACAGTTGCAACTAATGAAAGACTGTTTTTT.

This clonotype has a handful of counts. The genes are TRBV19 and TRBJ2-6; TRBD1 aligns across 10 bases. The trim removed 7 bases at V and 2 bases at J, leaving 8 bases unmatched. Germline assignment: CDR1 LNHDA and CDR2 SQIVND (reference sequence). The CDR3 length is 17 residues. CDR3 amino acids: CASIGGQGLTGANVLTF. The DNA of the CDR3 is TGTGCCAGTATCGGGGGACAGGGGTTGACTGGGGCCAACGTCCTGACTTTC.

This clonotype was recorded at least ten times. The chain has TRBV12-3 or TRBV12-4 and TRBJ2-7; 14 positions match TRBD2. This CDR3 spans 14 amino acids. Trimming took 7 bases from V and 5 from J; bases not matched to a gene: 4. This chain's CDR3 is CASKAGLAGDEQYF. DNA of the CDR3: TGTGCCAGCAAAGCGGGACTAGCGGGAGACGAGCAGTACTTC.

In its sample, this clonotype was seen many times. The J gene is TRBJ2-3, the V gene TRBV28, with a possible D match to TRBD1 (6 bases). CDR1 MDHEN and CDR2 SYDVKM come from the germline V gene. The CDR3 sequence is 14 residues long. The V end lost 3 bases, the J end lost 4 bases, and 11 bases lay between the germline ends. CDR3 sequence reads: CASSFPGEPDTQYF. The DNA for the CDR3 is TGTGCCAGCAGTTTCCCAGGGGAGCCAGATACGCAGTATTTT.

This clonotype appeared many times. The rearrangement joins TRBV10-3 to TRBJ1-1, with D unresolved. Germline loops: CDR1 ENHRY, CDR2 SYGVKD. Trimming removed 7 bases from V and 4 bases from J, with 13 bases in between. This CDR3 has 13 residues. The CDR3 DNA reads TGTGCCATCACTCCTGGAGTCGGCACTGAAGCTTTCTTT. Translation gives CAITPGVGTEAFF.

This clonotype has at least ten counts. V gene TRBV20-1 combines with J gene TRBJ1-5; a possible D gene is TRBD1 (6 bases). CDR3 length: 16 amino acids. Germline V gene lookup returns CDR1 DFQATT and CDR2 SNEGSKA (reference sequence). V dropped 3 bases and J dropped 0 bases, with 15 bases sitting between them. DNA for the CDR3: TGCAGTGCTAGTGGCCAGGAGGGGGTTAGCAATCAGCCCCAGCATTTT. This codes for CSASGQEGVSNQPQHF.

The V gene is TRBV5-1, the J gene TRBJ2-1; 9 nucleotides line up with TRBD2. The trim removed 1 base at V and 4 bases at J, leaving 12 bases unmatched. The CDR3 has 18 amino acids. CDR1 SGHRS and CDR2 YFSETQ come from the germline V gene. The CDR3 is CASSLNIAGATKYNEQFF. Here the CDR3 DNA reads TGCGCCAGCAGCTTGAATATAGCGGGAGCCACCAAATACAATGAGCAGTTCTTC.

V is TRBV5-6 and J is TRBJ1-1, with D uncertain. V was trimmed by 7 bases and J by 1 base, leaving 23 bases between them. Germline assignment: CDR1 SGHDT and CDR2 YYEEEE. The CDR3 length is 17 residues. The CDR3 reads CASSQGPRGLRNTEAFF. The CDR3 DNA is TGTGCCAGCTCGCAAGGTCCGCGGGGATTGAGGAACACTGAAGCTTTCTTT. The full variable domain, completed using reference TRBV5-6 and TRBJ1-1, is DAGVTQSPTHLIKTRGQQVTLRCSPKSGHDTVSWYQQALGQGPQFIFQYYEEEERQRGNFPDRFSGHQFPNYSSELNVNALLLGDSALYLCASSQGPRGLRNTEAFFGQGTRLTVV.

The gene calls are TRBV20-1 and TRBJ1-1, with D uncertain. Germline lookup yields CDR1 DFQATT and CDR2 SNEGSKA (reference sequence). This CDR3 region has 14 residues. V dropped 3 bases and J dropped 1 base, with 12 bases sitting between them. The CDR3 region has the DNA TGCAGTGCTAGGTTTTTATTGACGAACACTGAAGCTTTCTTT. Translated, it gives CSARFLLTNTEAFF.

This clonotype was seen many times. V usage is TRBV7-8 and J usage is TRBJ2-3; TRBD1 might be the D (6 bases). V gave up 1 base and J gave up 6 bases, with 11 bases separating them. Germline V gene data show CDR1 as SGHVS and CDR2 as FQNEAQ. CDR3 length equals 14 residues. The CDR3 coding sequence is TGTGCCAGCAGCTTAGATCCAGGGGTCGATACGCAGTATTTT. Translation: CASSLDPGVDTQYF.

In its sample, this clonotype was seen a few times. J is TRBJ1-1 and V is TRBV6-1, with unresolved D. Germline loops: CDR1 MNHNS, CDR2 SASEGT. The V end lost 6 bases, the J end lost 5 bases, and 10 bases lay between the germline ends. This CDR3 is built from 12 residues. CDR3 region: CASSPWWTEAFF. The CDR3 DNA reads as TGTGCCAGCAGCCCGTGGTGGACTGAAGCTTTCTTT.

This clonotype was recorded at least ten times. Relative to the germline gene, one junction end is altered; a read error may explain this. The chain uses TRBV28 and TRBJ2-2; maybe TRBD1 (6 bases). Germline CDR1 MDHEN, CDR2 SYDVKM. The CDR3 is 13 amino acids. CDR3 sequence: CASRGSNTGELFF. The CDR3 DNA is TGCGCCAGCAGGGGCAGCAACACCGGGGAGCTGTTTTTT.

This clonotype appeared many times. The rearrangement links TRBV20-1 to TRBJ2-7; no clear D. CDR1 DFQATT and CDR2 SNEGSKA come from the germline V gene (reference sequence). Trimming took off 6 bases at V and 9 bases at J, with 15 bases between the two ends. The CDR3 contains 11 residues. The CDR3 loop reads CSATPEWGQYF. Here the CDR3 DNA reads TGCAGTGCAACCCCCGAATGGGGGCAGTACTTC.

This clonotype was counted a few times. The chain employs TRBV12-3 or TRBV12-4 and TRBJ2-7; 7 bases are a match to TRBD2. This CDR3 region has 12 residues. V lost 11 bases and J lost 2; bases outside the gene matches: 6. This CDR3 reads CASGEGAYEQYF. For the CDR3, the DNA is TGTGCCTCGGGGGAGGGAGCCTACGAGCAGTACTTC.

The CDR3 DNA follows: TGCAGCGACACGACAGGGGCCTACAATGAGCAGTTCTTC. Protein: CSDTTGAYNEQFF. The V call is TRBV29-1, the J call TRBJ2-1; 8 bases fit TRBD1. Germline CDR1 reads SQVTM; CDR2 reads ANQGSEA. V was clipped by 7 bases and J by 2 bases; unmatched bases: 4. CDR3 length: 13 amino acids.